These 27 T cell receptor beta chains came from one sample sequenced in a study of regulatory T cells in long-lasting Graves disease. The time point was: newly diagnosed GD, antithyroid drugs for less than 3 months. Extracted RNA from PBMCs served as the source of the TCR library. Building the TCR beta libraries relied on iRepertoire HTBI primers, and CDR3 regions underwent Arm-PCR. TCRdb independently ran MiXCR on the multiplex PCR reads; one entry per CDR3 protein. Of around 250,000 distinct CDR3 sequences in the sample, just over 20% were seen once. The sequences come from peripheral blood mononuclear cells (PBMCs), collected at new diagnosis, from a patient treated with antithyroid drugs. The origin of the receptors is a female donor with Graves disease.

This chain links TRBV7-7 with TRBJ2-1; no definite D call. The end of the DNA is better explained by TRBJ2-5, so the J call may be wrong. Germline V gives CDR1 SSHAT, CDR2 FNYEAQ (reference sequence). The CDR3 contains 15 residues. CDR3 in amino acids: CASSLAFHIQETQYF. The CDR3 bases are TGTGCCAGCAGCTTAGCGTTCCATATTCAAGAGACCCAGTACTTC.

This clonotype showed up many times. The chain links TRBV18 to TRBJ2-7; D unclear. The CDR3 loop spans 12 amino acids. V was cut by 1 base and J by 5 bases, with 6 bases left in between. CDR1 is KGHSH and CDR2 is LQKENI in the germline V gene. The CDR3 loop is CASSPRNNEQYF. The CDR3 nucleotides are TGTGCCAGCTCACCACGGAACAACGAGCAGTACTTC.

Many counts were recorded for this clonotype. The chain has TRBV10-1 and TRBJ2-3, with TRBD2 as a possible D gene (5 bases). CDR3 length: 15 residues. Germline V CDR1 and CDR2: WNHNN, SYGVQD (reference sequence). Trimming removed 3 bases at V and 0 bases at J, with 10 bases between. In DNA, the CDR3 is TGCGCCAGCAGTGATTCGGGGTCTAGCACAGATACGCAGTATTTT. This gives the protein CASSDSGSSTDTQYF.

This clonotype appeared a few times. This chain joins TRBV4-2 and TRBJ1-3; D is ambiguous. The CDR3 is 17 residues long. V lost 0 bases and J lost 1, with 13 bases in between. CDR1 is LGHNA, CDR2 YNFKEQ, per germline. The CDR3 bases are TGTGCCAGCAGCCAAGATCCCCAGGACCAATCTGGAAACACCATATATTTT. Its protein product is CASSQDPQDQSGNTIYF.

There are many counts of this clonotype. The chain uses TRBV5-8 and TRBJ2-5; tentatively, D is TRBD2 (6 bases). CDR1 and CDR2 (germline): SGHTS, YDEGEE. This CDR3 has 13 amino acids. Trimming took off 0 bases at V and 5 bases at J, with 8 bases between the two ends. CDR3 amino acids: CASSLGLVETQYF. CDR3 coding DNA: TGTGCCAGCAGCTTGGGACTAGTTGAGACCCAGTACTTC.

This clonotype has at least ten counts. The V and J genes are TRBV20-1 and TRBJ2-1, with 13 nucleotides matching TRBD2. V gave up 0 bases and J gave up 0 bases; unmatched junction bases: 8. The germline V gene encodes CDR1 DFQATT and CDR2 SNEGSKA (reference sequence). The CDR3 contains 19 residues. In DNA form, the CDR3 reads TGCAGTGCTAGAGATCGTGGGACTAGCGGGGCGAGCTCCTACAATGAGCAGTTCTTC. Translation gives CSARDRGTSGASSYNEQFF.

CDR3: CASSPQGPTYGYTF. The CDR3 DNA sequence: TGTGCCAGCAGCCCCCAGGGGCCAACCTATGGCTACACCTTC. V and J are TRBV27 and TRBJ1-2; D perhaps matches TRBD1 (6 bases). The CDR3 has 14 residues. The germline V gene has CDR1 MNHEY and CDR2 SMNVEV (reference sequence). Deletions cut 6 bases from V and 4 bases from J, with 15 bases between.

The sample holds one count of this clonotype. A read error likely explains this, since a far larger clone differs by one base. The chain couples TRBV2 to TRBJ2-7; 7 bases line up with TRBD2. The CDR3 runs to 15 residues. V trimming: 9 bases; J trimming: 7 bases; junction bases outside the gene matches: 18. Germline CDR1 and CDR2: SNHLY and FYNNEI. In DNA form, the CDR3 reads TGTGCCAGTGGGGCGGGGGAGCGTTCCTACAATGAGCAGTACTTC. Translated, it gives CASGAGERSYNEQYF.

The DNA for the CDR3 is TGCAGTGCTAGAAGTAGTCTAGCGGGGTACACCGGGGAGCTGTTTTTT. It is translated as CSARSSLAGYTGELFF. This chain uses TRBV20-1 with TRBJ2-2; 9 bases match TRBD2. The CDR3 extends over 16 amino acids. The germline V gene has CDR1 DFQATT and CDR2 SNEGSKA (reference sequence). Trimming cost V 2 bases and J 3 bases; bases outside gene matches: 7.

This clonotype has at least ten counts. This chain links TRBV7-8 with TRBJ1-4, with no clear D. Trimming took 5 bases from V and 4 from J, leaving 11 bases between them. The CDR3 spans 14 residues. Germline CDR1 reads SGHVS; CDR2 reads FQNEAQ. Written as DNA, the CDR3 is TGTGCCAGCAGCCCCGAAGGTTATAATGAAAAACTGTTTTTT. Protein sequence: CASSPEGYNEKLFF.

This clonotype came up many times. The rearrangement links TRBV5-6 to TRBJ2-5; D remains ambiguous. Germline V gene data show CDR1 as SGHDT and CDR2 as YYEEEE. With 5 bases removed from V and 4 bases from J, the gap between germline ends came to 12 bases. The CDR3 has 13 residues. CDR3 coding DNA: TGTGCCAGCAGTTCTGGAGCGAGAGAGACCCAGTACTTC. This gives the protein CASSSGARETQYF.

This clonotype was recorded many times. The chain joins TRBV6-5 to TRBJ2-2, with 10 bases fitting TRBD2. The CDR3 runs 15 residues. Per the germline V gene, CDR1 is MNHEY and CDR2 is SVGAGI. The trim removed 4 bases at V and 3 bases at J, leaving 2 bases unmatched. The chain's CDR3 is CASSLGLAYTGELFF. CDR3 DNA sequence: TGTGCCAGCAGTTTGGGACTAGCGTACACCGGGGAGCTGTTTTTT.

The genes are TRBV5-5 and TRBJ1-6; 8 bases fit TRBD1. With V trimmed by 3 bases and J by 11 bases, 7 bases remained unmatched. Germline-derived CDR1 and CDR2 are SGHKS and YYEKEE (reference sequence). This CDR3 is built from 14 residues. CDR3 in DNA: TGTGCCAGCAGCTCTAGACAGGGGTGGGCACCCCTCCACTTT. This gives the protein CASSSRQGWAPLHF.

There are many counts of this clonotype. The V call is TRBV20-1, the J call TRBJ2-7; TRBD2 might be the D (6 bases). With 1 base removed from V and 0 bases from J, the gap between germline ends came to 13 bases. CDR3 length: 15 residues. Germline V gene lookup returns CDR1 DFQATT and CDR2 SNEGSKA (reference sequence). The CDR3 region has the DNA TGCAGTGCTAGAGCGAGTAGCGGAATCTCCTACGAGCAGTACTTC. It is translated as CSARASSGISYEQYF.

Many counts were recorded for this clonotype. The V and J genes are TRBV29-1 and TRBJ2-3; weak D call: TRBD2 (5 bases). Germline V gene sequence: CDR1 SQVTM, CDR2 ANQGSEA. This CDR3 contains 14 residues. Deletions cut 4 bases from V and 2 bases from J, with 13 bases between. CDR3 DNA: TGCAGCGTTGCGTCTAGCCTCGCCACAGATACGCAGTATTTT. This gives the protein CSVASSLATDTQYF.

This clonotype was seen many times. The chain carries TRBV20-1 and TRBJ1-6; no definite D call. Germline V gives CDR1 DFQATT, CDR2 SNEGSKA (reference sequence). Trimming cost V 0 bases and J 10 bases, with 10 bases left between them. This CDR3 is 13 amino acids long. The CDR3 here is CSARDTAGSPLHF. The CDR3, as DNA: TGCAGTGCTAGAGATACGGCCGGGTCACCCCTCCACTTT.

This clonotype was picked up a small number of times. V and J are TRBV5-4 and TRBJ2-1; perhaps TRBD2 as D (5 bases). Between the trimmed V and J ends, which lost 4 bases and 2 bases, there was a span of 10 bases. Germline V gene data show CDR1 as SGHNT and CDR2 as YYREEE (reference sequence). The CDR3 totals 14 residues. The CDR3 nucleotides read TGTGCCAGCAGCCTAGCATCGCCCTACAATGAGCAGTTCTTC. It is translated as CASSLASPYNEQFF.

This chain uses TRBV4-1 with TRBJ2-3; no definite D call. CDR1 and CDR2 from the germline V gene are MGHRA and YSYEKL. The CDR3 spans 15 residues. V was cut by 1 base and J by 0 bases, with 8 bases left in between. The CDR3 sequence: CASSQVWASTDTQYF. Written as DNA, the CDR3 is TGCGCCAGCAGCCAAGTGTGGGCTAGCACAGATACGCAGTATTTT.

V is TRBV6-2 or TRBV6-3 and J is TRBJ1-6; maybe TRBD1 (5 bases). Germline V gives CDR1 MNHEY, CDR2 SVGEGT. The V and J ends lost 5 bases and 5 bases respectively, with 16 bases between them. CDR3 length: 16 amino acids. The CDR3 region has the DNA TGTGCCAGCAGTGGTCCGACAGTCAAGGATAATTCACCCCTCCACTTT. Its translation: CASSGPTVKDNSPLHF.

Comment on this clonotype: Being one base from a much bigger clone, this may be a read error. The chain has TRBV18 and TRBJ2-5, with D possibly matching TRBD1 (5 bases). The end of the DNA aligns better with TRBJ2-1, so the J call may be wrong. Germline V CDR1 and CDR2: KGHSH, LQKENI. This CDR3 has 15 amino acids. This CDR3 reads CASSPSREVTYEQFF. In nucleotides, the CDR3 is TGTGCCAGCTCACCATCCAGGGAAGTTACCTACGAGCAGTTCTTC.

Many counts were recorded for this clonotype. The rearrangement joins TRBV6-2 or TRBV6-3 to TRBJ2-3; D remains unclear. This CDR3 comprises 13 residues. Trimming pared 6 bases from V and 2 bases from J, leaving 9 bases between. The V gene's germline CDR1 is MNHEY and CDR2 SVGEGT. The CDR3 protein is CASRARVTDTQYF. CDR3 nucleotides: TGTGCCAGCAGGGCCCGGGTCACAGATACGCAGTATTTT.

This clonotype was seen many times. CDR3 DNA sequence: TGTGCCAGCTCACAAGATAGCTCCTACAATGAGCAGTTCTTC. Its protein product is CASSQDSSYNEQFF. The chain links TRBV18 to TRBJ2-1; D gene ambiguous. V lost 4 bases to trimming and J lost 0 bases, with 7 bases between them. This CDR3 region has 14 residues. CDR1 is KGHSH and CDR2 is LQKENI in the germline V gene.

There are a few counts of this clonotype. The rearrangement links TRBV24-1 to TRBJ2-3; TRBD1 matches at 9 bases. Germline CDR1 is KGHDR and CDR2 is SFDVKD. V dropped 3 bases and J dropped 4; count of bases not matched to a gene: 7. The CDR3 contains 16 residues. The CDR3 nucleotides are TGTGCCACCAGTGATCTACAGGGGGCTGTGGCAGATACGCAGTATTTT. It specifies CATSDLQGAVADTQYF.

This clonotype was observed once. A clone one base away is much larger, so this may be a read error. The DNA for the CDR3 is TGTGCCAGCAGTTACCGCGGGGGGAATCAGCCCCAGCATTTT. This codes for CASSYRGGNQPQHF. V is TRBV10-3 and J is TRBJ1-5; possible D gene TRBD1, 5 bases. In germline, CDR1 is ENHRY, CDR2 SYGVKD. The CDR3 runs 14 residues.

This chain joins TRBV9 and TRBJ1-5; TRBD1 matches 10 bases. CDR3 length equals 16 residues. V lost 0 bases to trimming and J lost 4 bases; unmatched junction nucleotides: 4. In germline, CDR1 is SGDLS, CDR2 YYNGEE. DNA of the CDR3: TGTGCCAGCAGCGTAGAGCCGGGACAGGGGAATCAGCCCCAGCATTTT. This codes for CASSVEPGQGNQPQHF.

In this sample, this clonotype turned up many times. The chain links TRBV6-1 to TRBJ1-6; a possible D gene is TRBD1 (6 bases). V lost 6 bases and J lost 3, with 15 bases in between. The CDR3 extends over 16 amino acids. Germline values: CDR1 MNHNS, CDR2 SASEGT. The CDR3 nucleotides are TGTGCCAGCAGAACCTCAGGGGCATTCTATAATTCACCCCTCCACTTT. Residues: CASRTSGAFYNSPLHF.

This clonotype was detected a few times. This sequence may be a read error, since a much larger clone differs from it by one base. This chain uses TRBV2 with TRBJ2-5; 7 positions match TRBD1. Looked up from germline, CDR1 is SNHLY and CDR2 is FYNNEI. CDR3 length: 14 amino acids. The CDR3, as DNA: TGTGCCAGCAGTGCGGGCAGGGGGTGGGATGAGCAGTCCTTC. This gives the protein CASSAGRGWDEQSF. The variable domain in full, completed from reference TRBV2 and TRBJ2-5, reads EPEVTQTPSHQVTQMGQEVILRCVPISNHLYFYWYRQILGQKVEFLVSFYNNEISEKSEIFDDQFSVERPDGSNFTLKIRSTKLEDSAMYFCASSAGRGWDEQSFGPGTRLLVL.